This T cell receptor (beta chain) was captured in a study of shared clonotypes between healthy human individuals. Across the study: Plates per donor: three CD4 naive, three CD4 memory, two CD8 naive, one CD8 memory. Whole-study results and caveats: Sequencing depth was a factor that was expected to affect clonotype sharing among donors. Exclusively blood specimens were collected; tissue repertoires likely differ.

The germline CDR1 and CDR2 sequences are MDHEN and SYDVKM. The CDR3 loop spans 12 amino acids. J lost 7 bases, V lost 4 bases, and 1 base had no gene match. Produced via immunoSEQ multiplex PCR; TCRdb's table is partial and in-frame only. The sample shows around 510,000 clones, more than 95% of them seen only once. Comments on this clone: Antigen unknown.

The TCR originated in a woman aged 25 to 39 in good health. Input material: naive CD4+ T cells sorted from blood. Subset denoted: CD45RA+ positively selected. V and J are TRBV28 and TRBJ2-1; TRBD2 matches 7 bases. The CDR3 here is CASSSGGNEQFF. CDR3 nucleotides: TGTGCCAGCAGTTCGGGGGGTAATGAGCAGTTCTTC.